This TCR beta chain emerged from a study of glioma-infiltrating T cells. Study results and limitations: Tissue and blood shared very few CDR3 sequences. Gliomas, especially low-grade, showed above-expected tissue-blood divergence; non-neoplastic patients showed below.

This CDR3 spans 12 amino acids. The V end was cut by 3 bases, the J end by 4 bases, with 6 bases between. Amplification of TCR alpha and beta CDR3 regions from RNA used iRepertoire nested multiplex PCR. Each CDR3 protein gets one entry after TCRdb re-called the multiplex PCR reads with MiXCR. This repertoire shows fewer than 200,000 distinct CDR3 sequences, 25% to 35% found once; its top ten account for around 20%. This clonotype was counted ten times or more. Its antigen is not identified. This rearrangement joins TRBV12-3 or TRBV12-4 to TRBJ2-5, with D perhaps TRBD2 (6 bases). The receptor's source is a human donor with low-grade glioma or glioblastoma, undergoing nonglioma brain surgery, or in good health (not recorded which). Sample: glioma tissue, nonneoplastic brain tissue, or PBMCs (not recorded which). Here the CDR3 DNA reads TGTGCCAGCAGTTTCGGGGGAGAGACCCAGTACTTC. Translated: CASSFGGETQYF.